Given below is one T cell receptor beta chain in context. Its antigen is not known. TCRdb independently ran MiXCR on the 5' RACE reads; one entry per CDR3 protein. Among some 270,000 distinct CDR3 sequences listed, 32% were seen once. This record comes from a study of CD8 T cells in ankylosing spondylitis. Study observations and caveats: Disease-linked clones were reportedly significantly enriched in matched ankylosing spondylitis synovial fluid.

The CDR3 has 18 amino acids. The V gene's germline CDR1 is GTSNPN and CDR2 SVGIG (reference sequence). V gave up 2 bases and J gave up 1 base; unmatched junction bases: 7. The source is a male donor with ankylosing spondylitis or in good health (not recorded which). V and J are TRBV30 and TRBJ2-3; 15 bases match TRBD2. Sequencing used blood, either unsorted or a sorted T cell fraction (not recorded which). CDR3 residues: CAWSFGLAGGLGTDTQYF. The DNA for the CDR3 is TGTGCCTGGAGTTTCGGACTAGCGGGGGGGCTAGGCACAGATACGCAGTATTTT.